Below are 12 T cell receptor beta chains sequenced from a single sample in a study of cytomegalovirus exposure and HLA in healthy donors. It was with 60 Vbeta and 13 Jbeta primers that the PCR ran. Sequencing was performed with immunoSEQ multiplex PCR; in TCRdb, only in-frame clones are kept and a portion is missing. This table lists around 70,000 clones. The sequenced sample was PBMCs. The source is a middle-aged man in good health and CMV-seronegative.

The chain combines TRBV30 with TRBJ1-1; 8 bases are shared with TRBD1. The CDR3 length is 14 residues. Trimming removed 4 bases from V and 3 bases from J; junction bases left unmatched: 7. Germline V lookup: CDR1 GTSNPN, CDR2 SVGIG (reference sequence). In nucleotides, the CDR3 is TGTGCCTGGAAAAGGACAGGGACGGACACTGAAGCTTTCTTT. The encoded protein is CAWKRTGTDTEAFF.

The CDR3, as DNA: TGTGCCAGCAGCTCGGGGACTAGCGGGAGGGGGAATAATGAGCAGTTCTTC. This encodes CASSSGTSGRGNNEQFF. The chain joins TRBV7-2 to TRBJ2-1, with 16 nucleotides matching TRBD2. The CDR3 runs 17 residues. CDR1 is SGHTA, CDR2 FQGNSA, per germline. V gave up 4 bases and J gave up 7 bases; unmatched junction bases: 7.

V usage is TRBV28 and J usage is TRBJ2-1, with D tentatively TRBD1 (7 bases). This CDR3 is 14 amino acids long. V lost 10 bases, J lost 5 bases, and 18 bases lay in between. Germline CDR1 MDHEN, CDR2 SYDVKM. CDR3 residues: CATLRGTVHNEQFF. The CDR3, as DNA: TGTGCCACCCTTCGGGGGACAGTACACAATGAGCAGTTCTTC.

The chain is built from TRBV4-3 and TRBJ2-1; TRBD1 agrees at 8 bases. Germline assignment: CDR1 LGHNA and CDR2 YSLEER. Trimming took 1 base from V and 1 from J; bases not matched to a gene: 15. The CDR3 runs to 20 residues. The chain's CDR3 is CASSQVASGGSIISYNEQFF. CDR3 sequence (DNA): TGCGCCAGCAGCCAAGTGGCATCAGGGGGCTCTATCATTTCCTACAATGAGCAGTTCTTC.

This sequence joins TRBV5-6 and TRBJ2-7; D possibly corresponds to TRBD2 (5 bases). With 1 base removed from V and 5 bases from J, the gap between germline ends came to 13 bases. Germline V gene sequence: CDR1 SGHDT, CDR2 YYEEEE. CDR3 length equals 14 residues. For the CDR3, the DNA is TGTGCCAGCAGCTTGTATAGGAGGTCTGACGAGCAGTACTTC. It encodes CASSLYRRSDEQYF.

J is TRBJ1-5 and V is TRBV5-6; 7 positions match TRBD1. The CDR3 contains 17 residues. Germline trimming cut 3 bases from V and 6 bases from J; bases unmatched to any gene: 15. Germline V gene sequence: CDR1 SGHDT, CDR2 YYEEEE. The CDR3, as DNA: TGTGCCAGCAGCTCAGACAGGGAAATTAACATGGCTCAGCCCCAGCATTTT. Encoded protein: CASSSDREINMAQPQHF.

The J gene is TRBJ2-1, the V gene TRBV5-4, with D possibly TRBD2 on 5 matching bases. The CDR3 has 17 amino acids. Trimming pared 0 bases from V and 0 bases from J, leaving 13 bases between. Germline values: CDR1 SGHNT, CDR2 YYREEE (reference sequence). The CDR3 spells CASSLGFSGSSYNEQFF. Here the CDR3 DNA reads TGTGCCAGCAGCTTGGGGTTTTCGGGGAGCTCCTACAATGAGCAGTTCTTC.

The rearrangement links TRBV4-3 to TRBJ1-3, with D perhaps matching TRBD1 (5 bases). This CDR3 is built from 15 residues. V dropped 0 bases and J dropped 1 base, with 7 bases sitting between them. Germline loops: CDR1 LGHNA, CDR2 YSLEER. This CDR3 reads CASSQDGGSGNTIYF. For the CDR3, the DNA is TGCGCCAGCAGCCAAGATGGGGGGTCTGGAAACACCATATATTTT.

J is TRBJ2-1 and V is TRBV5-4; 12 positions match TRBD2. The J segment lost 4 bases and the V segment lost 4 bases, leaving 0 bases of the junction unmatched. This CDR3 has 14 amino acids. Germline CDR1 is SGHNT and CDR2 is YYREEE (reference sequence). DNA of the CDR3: TGTGCCAGCAGCGGACTAGCGGGATACAATGAGCAGTTCTTC. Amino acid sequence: CASSGLAGYNEQFF. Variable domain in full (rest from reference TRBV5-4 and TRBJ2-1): ETGVTQSPTHLIKTRGQQVTLRCSSQSGHNTVSWYQQALGQGPQFIFQYYREEENGRGNFPPRFSGLQFPNYSSELNVNALELDDSALYLCASSGLAGYNEQFFGPGTRLTVL.

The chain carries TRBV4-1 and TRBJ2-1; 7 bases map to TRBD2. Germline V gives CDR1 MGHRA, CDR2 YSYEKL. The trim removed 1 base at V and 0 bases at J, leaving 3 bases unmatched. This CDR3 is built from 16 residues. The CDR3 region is CASSQGSSGSYNEQFF. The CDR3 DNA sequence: TGCGCCAGCAGCCAAGGTTCTAGCGGCTCCTACAATGAGCAGTTCTTC.

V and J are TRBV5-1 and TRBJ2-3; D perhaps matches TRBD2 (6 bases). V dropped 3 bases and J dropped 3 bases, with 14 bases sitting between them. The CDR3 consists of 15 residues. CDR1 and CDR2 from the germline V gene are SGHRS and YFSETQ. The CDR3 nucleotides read TGCGCCAGCAGCTACCTGGGGGGAGAAACAGATACGCAGTATTTT. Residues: CASSYLGGETDTQYF.

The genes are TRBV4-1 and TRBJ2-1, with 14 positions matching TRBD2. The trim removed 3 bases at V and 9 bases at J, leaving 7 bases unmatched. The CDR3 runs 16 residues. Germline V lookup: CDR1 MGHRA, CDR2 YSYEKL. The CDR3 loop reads CASSHPGTSGSGEQFF. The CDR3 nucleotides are TGCGCCAGCAGCCATCCCGGGACTAGCGGGAGCGGTGAGCAGTTCTTC.